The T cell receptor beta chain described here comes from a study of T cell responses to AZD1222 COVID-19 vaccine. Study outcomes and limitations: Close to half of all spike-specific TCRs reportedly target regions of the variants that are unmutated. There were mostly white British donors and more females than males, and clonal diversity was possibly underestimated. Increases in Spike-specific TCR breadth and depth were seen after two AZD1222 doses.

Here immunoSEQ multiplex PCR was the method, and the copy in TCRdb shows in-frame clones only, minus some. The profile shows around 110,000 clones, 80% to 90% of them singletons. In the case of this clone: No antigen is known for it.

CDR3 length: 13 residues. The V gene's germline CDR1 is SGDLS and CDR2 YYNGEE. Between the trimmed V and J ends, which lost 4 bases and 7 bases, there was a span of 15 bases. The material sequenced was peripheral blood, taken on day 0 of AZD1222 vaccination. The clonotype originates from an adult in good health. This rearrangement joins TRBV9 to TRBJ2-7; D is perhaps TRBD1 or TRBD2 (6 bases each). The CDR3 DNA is TGTGCCAGCAGCACCGGGGGCCTTTCTGAGCAGTACTTC. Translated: CASSTGGLSEQYF.